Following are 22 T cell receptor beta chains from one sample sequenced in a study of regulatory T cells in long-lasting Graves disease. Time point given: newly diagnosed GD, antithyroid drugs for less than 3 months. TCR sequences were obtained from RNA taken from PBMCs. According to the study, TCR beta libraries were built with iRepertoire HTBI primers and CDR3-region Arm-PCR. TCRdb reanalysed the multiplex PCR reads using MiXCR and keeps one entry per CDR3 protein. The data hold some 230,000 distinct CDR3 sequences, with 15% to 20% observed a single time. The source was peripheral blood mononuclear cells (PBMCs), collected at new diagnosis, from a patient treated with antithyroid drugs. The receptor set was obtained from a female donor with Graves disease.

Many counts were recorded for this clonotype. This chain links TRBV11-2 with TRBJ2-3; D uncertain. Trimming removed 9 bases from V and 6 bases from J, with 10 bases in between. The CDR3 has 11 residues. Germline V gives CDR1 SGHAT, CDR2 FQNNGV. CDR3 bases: TGTGCCAGTGGGCTTGGGGATACGCAGTATTTT. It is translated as CASGLGDTQYF.

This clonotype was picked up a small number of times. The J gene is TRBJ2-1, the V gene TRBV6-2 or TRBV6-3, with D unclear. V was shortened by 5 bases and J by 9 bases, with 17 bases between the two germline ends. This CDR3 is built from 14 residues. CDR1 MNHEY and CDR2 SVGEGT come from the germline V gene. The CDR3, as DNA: TGTGCCAGCAGTCCGACCCGCCTAGGTCCTGAGCAGTTCTTC. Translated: CASSPTRLGPEQFF.

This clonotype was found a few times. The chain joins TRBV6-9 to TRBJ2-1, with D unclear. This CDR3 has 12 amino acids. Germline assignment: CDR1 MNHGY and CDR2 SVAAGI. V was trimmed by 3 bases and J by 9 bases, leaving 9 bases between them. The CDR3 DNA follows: TGTGCCAGCAGTTACTCGAACGCTGAGCAGTTCTTC. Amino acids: CASSYSNAEQFF.

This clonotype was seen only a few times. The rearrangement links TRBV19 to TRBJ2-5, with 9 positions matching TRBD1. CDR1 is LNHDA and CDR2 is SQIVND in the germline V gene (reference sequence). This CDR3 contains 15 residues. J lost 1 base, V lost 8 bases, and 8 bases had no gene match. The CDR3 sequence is CASQFRDRAQETQYF. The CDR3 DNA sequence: TGTGCCAGTCAATTTCGGGACAGGGCCCAAGAGACCCAGTACTTC.

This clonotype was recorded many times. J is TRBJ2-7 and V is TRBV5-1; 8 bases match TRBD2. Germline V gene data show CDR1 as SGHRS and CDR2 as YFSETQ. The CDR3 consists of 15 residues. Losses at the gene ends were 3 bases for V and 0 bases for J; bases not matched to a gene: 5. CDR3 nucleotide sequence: TGCGCCAGCAGCTCCAGCGGGAGTCCCTCCTACGAGCAGTACTTC. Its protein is CASSSSGSPSYEQYF.

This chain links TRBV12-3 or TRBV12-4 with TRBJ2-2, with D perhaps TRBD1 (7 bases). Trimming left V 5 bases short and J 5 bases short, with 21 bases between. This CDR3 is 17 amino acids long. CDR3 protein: CASSPRRGLSVTGELFF. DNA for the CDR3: TGTGCCAGCAGTCCCCGGAGGGGGCTGAGCGTAACCGGGGAGCTGTTTTTT.

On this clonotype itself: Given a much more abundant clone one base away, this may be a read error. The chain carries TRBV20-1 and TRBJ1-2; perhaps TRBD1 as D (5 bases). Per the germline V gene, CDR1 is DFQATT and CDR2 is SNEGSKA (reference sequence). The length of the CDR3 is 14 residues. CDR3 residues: CSAGDLRSGVGYTF. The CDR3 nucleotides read TGCAGTGCTGGAGATCTTCGGTCGGGGGTTGGCTACACCTTC.

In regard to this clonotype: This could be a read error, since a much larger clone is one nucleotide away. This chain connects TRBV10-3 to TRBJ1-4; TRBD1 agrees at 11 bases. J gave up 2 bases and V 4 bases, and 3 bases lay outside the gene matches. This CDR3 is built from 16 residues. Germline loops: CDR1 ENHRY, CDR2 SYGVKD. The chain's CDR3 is CAISGGQGATNEKLFF. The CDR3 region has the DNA TGTGCCATCAGTGGCGGACAGGGGGCGACTAATGAAAAACTGTTTTTT.

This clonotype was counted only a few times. CDR3 DNA sequence: TGTGCCAGCAGCGTAGGGTCGGGAGGGGCCCGCACAGATACGCAGTATTTT. It yields the protein CASSVGSGGARTDTQYF. The gene calls are TRBV9 and TRBJ2-3; TRBD2 agrees at 8 bases. The CDR3 length is 17 residues. The germline CDR1 and CDR2 sequences are SGDLS and YYNGEE. V gave up 0 bases and J gave up 1 base; unmatched junction bases: 7.

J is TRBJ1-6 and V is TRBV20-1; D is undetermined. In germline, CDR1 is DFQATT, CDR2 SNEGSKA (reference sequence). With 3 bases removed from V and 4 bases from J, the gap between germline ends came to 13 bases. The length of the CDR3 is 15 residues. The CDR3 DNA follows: TGCAGTGCTAGGATGCGGACCGGGTATAATTCACCCCTCCACTTT. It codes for CSARMRTGYNSPLHF.

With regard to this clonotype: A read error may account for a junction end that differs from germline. The CDR3 region has the DNA TGTGCCTGGAGTGTTGGTTTTGGGCGGGAGGGCGCCAAAAACATTCAGCACTTC. Protein sequence: CAWSVGFGREGAKNIQHF. V is TRBV30 and J is TRBJ2-4; 9 nucleotides align to TRBD2. Germline values: CDR1 GTSNPN, CDR2 SVGIG (reference sequence). The CDR3 is made up of 18 amino acids.

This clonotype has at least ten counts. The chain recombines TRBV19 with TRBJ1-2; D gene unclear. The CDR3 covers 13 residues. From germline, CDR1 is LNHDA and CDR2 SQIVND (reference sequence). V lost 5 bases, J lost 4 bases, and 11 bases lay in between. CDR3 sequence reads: CASSSWSSYGYTF. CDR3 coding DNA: TGTGCCAGTAGTTCGTGGAGCAGCTATGGCTACACCTTC.

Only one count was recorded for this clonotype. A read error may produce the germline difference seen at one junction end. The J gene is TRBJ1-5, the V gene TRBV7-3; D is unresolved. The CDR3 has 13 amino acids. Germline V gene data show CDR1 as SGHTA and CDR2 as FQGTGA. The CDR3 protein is CASSRDSNQSQHF. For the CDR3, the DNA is TGTGCCAGCAGTAGGGATAGCAATCAGTCCCAGCATTTT.

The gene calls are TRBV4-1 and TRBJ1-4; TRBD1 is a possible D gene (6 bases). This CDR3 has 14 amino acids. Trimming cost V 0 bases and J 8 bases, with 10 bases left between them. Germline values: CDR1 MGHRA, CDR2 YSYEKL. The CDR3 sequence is CASSQESRGEKLFF. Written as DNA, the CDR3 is TGCGCCAGCAGCCAAGAGAGTAGGGGGGAAAAACTGTTTTTT.

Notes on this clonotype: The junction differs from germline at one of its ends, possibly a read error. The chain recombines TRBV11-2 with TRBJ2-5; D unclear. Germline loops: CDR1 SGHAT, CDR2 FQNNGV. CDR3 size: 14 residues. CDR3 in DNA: TGTGCCAGCAGCTTGGCTACGGGTTCGGAGACGCAGTACTTC. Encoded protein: CASSLATGSETQYF.

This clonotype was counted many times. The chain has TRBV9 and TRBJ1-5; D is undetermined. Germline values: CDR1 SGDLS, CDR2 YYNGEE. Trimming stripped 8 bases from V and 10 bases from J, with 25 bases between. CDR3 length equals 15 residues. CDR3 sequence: CARGKCTPLARPQHF. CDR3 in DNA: TGTGCCAGAGGGAAATGTACCCCACTTGCGCGACCCCAGCATTTT.

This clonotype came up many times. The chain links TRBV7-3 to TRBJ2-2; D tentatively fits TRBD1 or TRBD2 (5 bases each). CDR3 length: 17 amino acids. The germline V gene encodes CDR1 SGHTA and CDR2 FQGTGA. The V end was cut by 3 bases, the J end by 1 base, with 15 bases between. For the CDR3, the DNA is TGTGCCAGCAGCTTGCTTACCGGGACCCAGAACACCGGGGAGCTGTTTTTT. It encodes CASSLLTGTQNTGELFF.

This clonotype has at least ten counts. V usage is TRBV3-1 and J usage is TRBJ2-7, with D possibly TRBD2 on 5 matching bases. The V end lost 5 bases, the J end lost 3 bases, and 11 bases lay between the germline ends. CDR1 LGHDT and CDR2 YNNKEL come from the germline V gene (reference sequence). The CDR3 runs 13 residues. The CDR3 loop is CASSSREGYEQYF. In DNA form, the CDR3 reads TGTGCCAGCAGCTCCCGGGAAGGCTACGAGCAGTACTTC.

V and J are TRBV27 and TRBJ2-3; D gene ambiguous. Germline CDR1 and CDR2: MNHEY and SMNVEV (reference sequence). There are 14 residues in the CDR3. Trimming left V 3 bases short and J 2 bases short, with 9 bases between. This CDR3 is CASSFNTDTDTQYF. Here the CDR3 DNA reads TGTGCCAGCAGTTTCAACACAGACACAGATACGCAGTATTTT.

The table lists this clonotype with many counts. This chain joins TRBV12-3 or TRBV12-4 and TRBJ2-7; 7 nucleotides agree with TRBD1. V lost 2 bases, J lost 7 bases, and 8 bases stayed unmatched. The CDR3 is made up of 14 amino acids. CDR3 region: CASSLWGTRGEQYF. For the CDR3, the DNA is TGTGCCAGCAGTTTATGGGGGACCAGGGGGGAGCAGTACTTC.

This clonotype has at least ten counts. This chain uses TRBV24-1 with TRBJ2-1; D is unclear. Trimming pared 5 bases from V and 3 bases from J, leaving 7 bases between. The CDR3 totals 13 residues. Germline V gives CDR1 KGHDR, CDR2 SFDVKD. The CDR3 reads CATSGQIYNEQFF. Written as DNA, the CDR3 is TGTGCCACCAGTGGGCAGATCTACAATGAGCAGTTCTTC.

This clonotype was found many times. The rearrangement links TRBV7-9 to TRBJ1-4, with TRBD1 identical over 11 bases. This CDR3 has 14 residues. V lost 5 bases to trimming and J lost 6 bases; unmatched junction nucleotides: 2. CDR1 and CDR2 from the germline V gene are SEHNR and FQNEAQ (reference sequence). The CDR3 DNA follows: TGTGCCAGCAGCCTGGGACAGGGGGATGAAAAACTGTTTTTT. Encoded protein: CASSLGQGDEKLFF.